This entry lists 4 T cell receptor beta chains sequenced from one sample in a study of control samples from healthy donors and cancer patients. The data were produced by immunoSEQ multiplex PCR, yet TCRdb's version contains in-frame clones alone and is incomplete. The sample has fewer than 150,000 clones, roughly 90% seen once. The sequenced sample was blood. These receptors all come from a woman younger than 30 in good health.

The chain has TRBV28 and TRBJ1-5; D unresolved. Germline V gives CDR1 MDHEN, CDR2 SYDVKM. The CDR3 loop spans 13 amino acids. V lost 7 bases, J lost 6 bases, and 13 bases lay in between. Here the CDR3 reads CASIPGVSQPQHF. CDR3 sequence (DNA): TGTGCCAGCATTCCAGGAGTTAGTCAGCCCCAGCATTTT.

The genes are TRBV28 and TRBJ1-2; perhaps TRBD1 as D (5 bases). Germline V gene data show CDR1 as MDHEN and CDR2 as SYDVKM. This CDR3 has 14 residues. Trimming stripped 1 base from V and 4 bases from J, with 10 bases between. In DNA, the CDR3 is TGTGCCAGCAGTTTATTCAGACAGCCCTATGGCTACACCTTC. Its translation is CASSLFRQPYGYTF.

This rearrangement joins TRBV7-9 to TRBJ2-5; tentative D call: TRBD2 (5 bases). Germline lookup yields CDR1 SEHNR and CDR2 FQNEAQ (reference sequence). V lost 5 bases, J lost 0 bases, and 7 bases lay in between. CDR3 length equals 13 residues. Here the CDR3 DNA reads TGTGCCAGCAGCGGAGGCCACCAAGAGACCCAGTACTTC. Its translation: CASSGGHQETQYF.

The rearrangement joins TRBV18 to TRBJ2-7; D uncertain. Germline-derived CDR1 and CDR2 are KGHSH and LQKENI. The CDR3 loop spans 12 amino acids. V shed 3 bases and J shed 0 bases, with 3 bases lying between them. The CDR3: CASSPDSYEQYF. The CDR3 DNA reads TGTGCCAGCTCACCGGACTCCTACGAGCAGTACTTC.